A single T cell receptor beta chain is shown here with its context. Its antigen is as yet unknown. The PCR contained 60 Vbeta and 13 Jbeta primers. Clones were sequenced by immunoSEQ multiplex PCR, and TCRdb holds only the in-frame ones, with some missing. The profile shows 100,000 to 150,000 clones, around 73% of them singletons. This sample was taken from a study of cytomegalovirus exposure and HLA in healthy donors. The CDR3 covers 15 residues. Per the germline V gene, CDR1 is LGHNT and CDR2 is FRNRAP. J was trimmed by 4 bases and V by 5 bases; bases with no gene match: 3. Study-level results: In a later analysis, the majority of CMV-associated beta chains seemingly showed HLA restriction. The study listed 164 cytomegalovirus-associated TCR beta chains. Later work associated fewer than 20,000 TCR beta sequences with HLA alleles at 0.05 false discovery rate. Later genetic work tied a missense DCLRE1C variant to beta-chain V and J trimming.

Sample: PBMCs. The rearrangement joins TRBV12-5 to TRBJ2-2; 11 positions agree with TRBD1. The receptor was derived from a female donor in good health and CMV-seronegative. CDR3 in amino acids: CASGLGQGATGELFF. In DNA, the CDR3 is TGTGCTAGTGGTCTCGGACAGGGGGCCACCGGGGAGCTGTTTTTT.